The clone carrying this TCR beta chain was observed a single time. In the original workflow: Amplification from reference gene primers served as the basis for estimated nucleated cell counts. Clones were read by immunoSEQ multiplex PCR, and TCRdb kept only the in-frame ones, dropping some. D and trimming were read from the DNA, whereas the V and J calls and clone size are those reported in that table. Of approximately 300,000 clones listed, 70% to 90% are singletons. The entry originates in a study of blood T cell repertoires in COVID-19. Turning to the study itself: Specimens from acute and convalescent COVID-19 originated in the United States, Italy and Spain.

CDR1 is SGHRS, CDR2 YFSETQ, per germline. The CDR3 totals 12 residues. Deletions cut 0 bases from V and 16 bases from J, with 14 bases between. Material: PBMCs or T cells enriched from blood (not recorded which). The TCR was taken from a woman aged 30 to 39 who had recovered from COVID-19. The gene calls are TRBV5-1 and TRBJ2-1; TRBD1 is a possible D gene (5 bases). In nucleotides, the CDR3 is TGCGCCAGCAGCTTGGGCACAGGCTTCTTCTTCTTC. Translated, it gives CASSLGTGFFFF.